This TCR beta chain is from a study of blood T cell repertoires in COVID-19. Turning to the study itself: T cells, B-cell-depleted T cells, or PBMCs provided the cDNA or gDNA that served as material.

Germline V CDR1 and CDR2: SGHAT, FQNNGV. V lost 2 bases to trimming and J lost 5 bases, with 21 bases between them. CDR3 size: 18 residues. Authors' analysis steps: Estimation of nucleated cell counts relied on the amplification of reference gene primers. Data came from immunoSEQ multiplex PCR; TCRdb stores just in-frame clones and leaves some out. That table furnishes V, J and clone size, whereas the DNA furnished D and trimming. The repertoire includes 250,000 to 300,000 clones, roughly 88% of them detected once, and roughly 0.8% sits in the top ten. Sequencing input: peripheral blood. This receptor was identified in a woman under 40 with acute or convalescent COVID-19. The chain combines TRBV11-2 with TRBJ2-2, with D maybe TRBD2 (6 bases). The CDR3 nucleotides read TGTGCCAGCAGCTTATTTTCTCGGAGGGCTCGGTCTACCGGGGAGCTGTTTTTT. It yields the protein CASSLFSRRARSTGELFF. Together with reference TRBV11-2 and TRBJ2-2, the CDR3 gives the full variable domain: EAGVAQSPRYKIIEKRQSVAFWCNPISGHATLYWYQQILGQGPKLLIQFQNNGVVDDSQLPKDRFSAERLKGVDSTLKIQPAKLEDSAVYLCASSLFSRRARSTGELFFGEGSRLTVL.